A selection of T cell receptor beta chains follows, all from one sample in a study of neurological immune-mediated disorders. Each CDR3 protein gets one entry after TCRdb re-called the 5' RACE reads with MiXCR. The data show 25,000 to 30,000 distinct CDR3 sequences, about 3% seen once. The material sequenced was PBMCs. These receptors all stem from a woman aged 25 to 45 with multiple sclerosis. CDR3s include the opening cysteine and the closing phenylalanine or tryptophan. The D gene is left open where the match is weak. Clone size is not always given. Where it is, it says once, few, many or a class for expanded clones.

>TRBD1|medium-sized|TRBV4-3|TRBJ1-2
CASSQDWTGRSYGYTF
TGCGCCAGCAGCCAAGATTGGACAGGGAGAAGCTATGGCTACACCTTC
>TRBD1|many|TRBV5-6|TRBJ1-1
CASSPTQGVPEAFF
TGTGCCAGCAGCCCGACCCAGGGGGTCCCTGAAGCTTTCTTT
>NA|many|TRBV5-1|TRBJ2-1
CASSLLPGCNEQFF
TGCGCCAGCAGCTTGTTACCCGGGTGCAATGAGCAGTTCTTC
>TRBD1|medium-sized|TRBV5-1|TRBJ2-3
CASSWDRGSTDTQYF
TGCGCCAGCAGCTGGGACAGGGGTAGCACAGATACGCAGTATTTT
>NA|many|TRBV27|TRBJ2-1
CASSSPLHWDEQFF
TGTGCCAGCAGTTCTCCTCTACACTGGGATGAGCAGTTCTTC
>NA|many|TRBV29-1|TRBJ2-1
CSVHRTYNDEQFF
TGCAGCGTTCACCGGACTTATAATGATGAGCAGTTCTTC
>NA|many|TRBV21-1|TRBJ1-2
CASSRGGQGLYGYTF
TGTGCCAGCAGCAGGGGAGGACAGGGGCTCTATGGCTACACCTTC
>TRBD2|many|TRBV7-9|TRBJ2-5
CASSLGLAAQETQYF
TGTGCCAGCAGCTTGGGACTAGCGGCCCAAGAGACCCAGTACTTC
>NA|many|TRBV15|TRBJ2-1
CATSINLRLTNEQFF
TGTGCCACCTCCATAAACCTCAGACTAACCAATGAGCAGTTCTTC
>TRBD2|many|TRBV20-1|TRBJ2-1
CSVTAGARNEQFF
TGCAGTGTTACCGCGGGAGCGAGGAATGAGCAGTTCTTC
>TRBD1|many|TRBV5-1|TRBJ1-2
CASRKTGGGGAPRPYGYTF
TGCGCCAGCAGGAAGACAGGGGGCGGCGGAGCACCGAGGCCCTATGGCTACACCTTC
>NA|many|TRBV5-1|TRBJ2-1
CASSFTGSDEQFF
TGCGCCAGCAGCTTTACAGGGTCGGATGAGCAGTTCTTC
>TRBD2|many|TRBV10-3|TRBJ2-1
CAISEVRLAGSEQFF
TGTGCCATCAGTGAGGTGAGACTAGCGGGATCTGAGCAGTTCTTC
>NA|NA|TRBV4-3|TRBJ1-5
CASSQEGRQPQNF
TGCGCCAGCAGCCAAGAGGGGAGGCAGCCCCAGAATTTT
>TRBD1|many|TRBV7-9|TRBJ2-7
CASSPRGTGPYEQYF
TGTGCCAGCAGCCCTAGGGGGACAGGCCCCTACGAGCAGTACTTC
>NA|many|TRBV4-3|TRBJ2-6
CASSQEVSSGANVLTF
TGCGCCAGCAGCCAAGAGGTCAGCTCTGGGGCCAACGTCCTGACTTTC
>TRBD2|many|TRBV7-2|TRBJ2-5
CASSPGLAWMGTQYF
TGTGCCAGCAGCCCCGGACTAGCGTGGATGGGGACCCAGTACTTC
>TRBD1|many|TRBV18|TRBJ1-1
CASSRTGGNTEAFF
TGTGCCAGCTCACGGACAGGGGGGAACACTGAAGCTTTCTTT
>NA|many|TRBV12-3/TRBV12-4|TRBJ2-7
CASSPPRRNPYEQYF
TGTGCCAGCAGTCCTCCCCGGAGAAATCCATACGAGCAGTACTTC
>NA|many|TRBV15|TRBJ2-5
CATSRGRLETQYF
TGTGCCACCAGCAGGGGACGGCTAGAGACCCAGTACTTC
>TRBD2|many|TRBV7-8|TRBJ2-3
CASSFFPSGRWNF
TGTGCCAGCAGCTTTTTCCCTAGCGGGAGGTGGAATTTT
>NA|medium-sized|TRBV28|TRBJ1-1
CASSPTSGRGNTEAFF
TGTGCCAGCAGTCCAACCTCGGGCAGGGGGAACACTGAAGCTTTCTTT
>NA|many|TRBV20-1|TRBJ1-5
CSAKPRTRQISNQPQHF
TGCAGTGCTAAACCGCGCACTCGACAGATTAGCAATCAGCCCCAGCATTTT